Here is one T cell receptor beta chain with its context. Produced via immunoSEQ multiplex PCR; TCRdb's table is partial and in-frame only. The data hold some 160,000 clones, with 83% observed a single time. Per the germline V gene, CDR1 is LGHNA and CDR2 is YSLEER. The germline V and J ends were trimmed by 0 bases and 5 bases, with 14 bases remaining between them. The CDR3 sequence is 16 residues long. This entry belongs to a study of blood T cell repertoires in COVID-19. The rearrangement joins TRBV4-3 to TRBJ1-5; D may be TRBD1 (6 bases). This TCR derives from a woman in her seventies who had recovered from COVID-19. The sample taken for sequencing was peripheral blood. The CDR3 sequence is CASSQDAGVGHQPQHF. The CDR3 DNA reads TGCGCCAGCAGCCAAGACGCAGGGGTCGGGCATCAGCCCCAGCATTTT.